Below, one TCR beta chain is given with its context. The data were taken from a study of OX40 agonist ivuxolimab in advanced cancers. The repertoire was sequenced with immunoSEQ multiplex PCR; TCRdb's copy has only in-frame clones and lacks some. The sample yields tens of thousands of clones, more than 80% seen once. Germline CDR1 SGHRS, CDR2 YFSETQ. V gave up 2 bases and J gave up 4 bases, with 20 bases separating them. This CDR3 comprises 17 residues. Sequencing was performed on CD4+ or CD8+ T cells sorted from blood, taken in a trial of the OX40 agonist ivuxolimab. The sequence was collected from an adult with an advanced solid tumor such as melanoma, head and neck, liver or kidney cancer. The genes are TRBV5-1 and TRBJ2-3; D possibly corresponds to TRBD2 (7 bases). Here the CDR3 reads CASSFLGGAIPADTQYF. The CDR3 DNA reads as TGCGCCAGCAGCTTCCTAGGGGGGGCAATTCCGGCAGATACGCAGTATTTT.